This record covers a single TCR beta chain. Its matching antigen is unknown. The record originates from a study of shared clonotypes between healthy human individuals. The study ran the assay at deep level. Method: immunoSEQ multiplex PCR; TCRdb's copy keeps in-frame clones and lacks some. The top ten clones hold 0.095% to 0.14% of a sample with around 600,000 clones, 85% to 95% of them seen once. Overall study results and limits: A few donors held approximately 4.5% of naive CD4 clonotypes in common.

CDR1 is MGHRA and CDR2 is YSYEKL in the germline V gene. V lost 0 bases and J lost 0, with 13 bases in between. This CDR3 comprises 17 residues. Naive CD8 cells were CD45RO-negative, positively selected for CCR7, excluding terminally differentiated effector memory CD45RA+ cells. J is TRBJ2-3 and V is TRBV4-1, with D perhaps matching TRBD2 (5 bases). The sample comprised naive CD8+ T cells sorted from blood. The source of this sequence is a young woman in good health. The CDR3 nucleotides are TGCGCCAGCAGCCAAGATTCCGGAGGCGGGAGCACAGATACGCAGTATTTT. It is translated as CASSQDSGGGSTDTQYF.